Each of the 2 T cell receptor beta chains below was sequenced from the same sample in a study of blood T cell repertoires in COVID-19. Assay: immunoSEQ multiplex PCR; the TCRdb copy retains only in-frame clones and omits some. Of 110,000 to 150,000 clones in the sample, more than 75% are singletons; the top ten hold under 6%. Sample: peripheral blood. These receptors originate from a human donor in a cohort sampled during active COVID-19.

This clone occurred a few times. CDR3 residues: CASSLGQGGSSPLHF. CDR3 bases: TGTGCCAGCAGTTTGGGACAGGGAGGGAGTTCACCCCTCCACTTT. This chain uses TRBV27 with TRBJ1-6; TRBD1 agrees at 9 bases. CDR1 is MNHEY, CDR2 SMNVEV, per germline (reference sequence). The CDR3 is 15 amino acids. V lost 3 bases to trimming and J lost 9 bases; unmatched junction nucleotides: 6.

This chain connects TRBV29-1 to TRBJ1-5, with D uncertain. This CDR3 spans 13 amino acids. With 3 bases removed from V and 3 bases from J, the gap between germline ends came to 9 bases. Germline V lookup: CDR1 SQVTM, CDR2 ANQGSEA. The CDR3 region has the DNA TGCAGCGTTGATGGAGGAAACAATCAGCCCCAGCATTTT. Translation: CSVDGGNNQPQHF. The whole variable domain, filled in from reference TRBV29-1 and TRBJ1-5, reads SAVISQKPSRDICQRGTSLTIQCQVDSQVTMMFWYRQQPGQSLTLIATANQGSEATYESGFVIDKFPISRPNLTFSTLTVSNMSPEDSSIYLCSVDGGNNQPQHFGDGTRLSIL.